This entry lists 20 T cell receptor beta chains sequenced from one sample in a study of T cells after yellow fever vaccination (dated by TCRdb to about 2019). Library generation was performed with 5' RACE. The instrument was an Illumina HiSeq 2500. TCRdb redid the processing of the public reads, applying fastp at Q25 and MiXCR, and retained in-frame beta chains. Each record represents a unique CDR3 protein, reported with the most common genes and DNA among its rows. This sample lists tens of thousands of distinct CDR3 sequences; roughly a tenth were detected once. Of the sample, 12% is held by the ten largest clones. According to the study, the label for this sample's treatment or condition signals: live attenuated yellow fever vaccine strain. The starting material was PBMCs, either bulk or a sorted T-cell subset (CD4+, CD8+, memory, or dextramer-sorted; not recorded which), obtained roughly 15 days after the first yellow fever vaccination. Receptor source: a man in his late teens or twenties who received the YFV17D yellow fever vaccine.

The chain carries TRBV5-4 and TRBJ1-2, with 10 bases matching TRBD1. The junction had 8 bases not matched to a gene; V was cut back by 4 bases and J by 8 bases. This CDR3 is built from 14 residues. CDR1 SGHNT and CDR2 YYREEE come from the germline V gene (reference sequence). CDR3 amino acids: CASSRTGTGEGYTF. CDR3 in DNA: TGTGCCAGCAGCCGAACCGGGACAGGGGAGGGCTACACCTTC.

This clonotype was seen many times. V is TRBV7-8 and J is TRBJ1-5; no clear D gene. CDR1 and CDR2 from the germline V gene are SGHVS and FQNEAQ. V was trimmed by 1 base and J by 4 bases, leaving 11 bases between them. The CDR3 consists of 15 residues. The CDR3 sequence: CASSLDGSQNQPQHF. CDR3 coding DNA: TGTGCCAGCAGCTTAGATGGCAGTCAAAATCAGCCCCAGCATTTT.

Ten or more counts support this clonotype. This CDR3 is CASSPPLGGRTFEGSYNEQFF. In nucleotides, the CDR3 is TGTGCCAGCTCACCACCGTTGGGCGGACGGACATTTGAAGGCTCCTACAATGAGCAGTTCTTC. The chain has TRBV18 and TRBJ2-1; TRBD1 is a possible D gene (5 bases). V was trimmed by 0 bases and J by 0 bases, leaving 24 bases between them. This CDR3 contains 21 residues. CDR1 is KGHSH, CDR2 LQKENI, per germline. Combining the CDR3 with reference TRBV18 and TRBJ2-1 gives the whole variable domain NAGVMQNPRHLVRRRGQEARLRCSPMKGHSHVYWYRQLPEEGLKFMVYLQKENIIDESGMPKERFSAEFPKEGPSILRIQQVVRGDSAAYFCASSPPLGGRTFEGSYNEQFFGPGTRLTVL.

This clonotype has a count of ten or more. CDR3 region: CASSSETVNTEAFF. CDR3 sequence (DNA): TGTGCCAGCAGTTCGGAGACGGTGAACACTGAAGCTTTCTTT. This sequence joins TRBV12-3 or TRBV12-4 and TRBJ1-1, with no clear D. The CDR3 length is 14 residues. V dropped 4 bases and J dropped 0 bases, with 9 bases sitting between them.

At least ten counts were recorded for this clonotype. The chain links TRBV4-1 to TRBJ2-7, with D hard to call. The V gene lost 1 base and the J gene lost 2 bases, with 12 bases spanning the gap. The CDR3 runs 15 residues. The germline gives CDR1 MGHRA, CDR2 YSYEKL. CDR3 coding DNA: TGCGCCAGCAGCCAAGTCCGAGAGCTTACCTACGAGCAGTACTTC. Amino acid sequence: CASSQVRELTYEQYF.

This clonotype has ten or more counts. J is TRBJ2-5 and V is TRBV11-2; D is perhaps TRBD1 (6 bases). The V gene lost 4 bases and the J gene lost 4 bases, with 13 bases spanning the gap. The CDR3 consists of 14 residues. Germline CDR1 is SGHAT and CDR2 is FQNNGV. This chain's CDR3 is CASSYTGWGETQYF. CDR3 in DNA: TGTGCCAGCAGCTATACAGGGTGGGGAGAGACCCAGTACTTC.

This clonotype was found many times. This chain links TRBV29-1 with TRBJ2-2; TRBD2 agrees at 7 bases. Germline CDR1 and CDR2: SQVTM and ANQGSEA. V gave up 2 bases and J gave up 1 base; unmatched junction bases: 4. The CDR3 length is 15 residues. CDR3: CSVEFASGNTGELFF. DNA of the CDR3: TGCAGCGTTGAATTTGCTAGCGGGAACACCGGGGAGCTGTTTTTT.

This clonotype occurred many times. This chain links TRBV19 with TRBJ1-4; TRBD1 is a possible D gene (5 bases). Germline CDR1 and CDR2: LNHDA and SQIVND (reference sequence). The CDR3 covers 11 residues. V was cut by 7 bases and J by 13 bases, with 13 bases left in between. CDR3 in amino acids: CASKEGRRLFF. In DNA, the CDR3 is TGTGCCAGTAAGGAGGGGCGAAGACTGTTTTTT. The full variable domain, in which reference TRBV19 and TRBJ1-4 provide the parts outside the CDR3, is DGGITQSPKYLFRKEGQNVTLSCEQNLNHDAMYWYRQDPGQGLRLIYYSQIVNDFQKGDIAEGYSVSREKKESFPLTVTSAQKNPTAFYLCASKEGRRLFFGSGTQLSVL.

V and J are TRBV5-1 and TRBJ1-6; 11 nucleotides align to TRBD1. This CDR3 is 16 amino acids long. V dropped 5 bases and J dropped 6; count of bases not matched to a gene: 7. CDR1 is SGHRS and CDR2 is YFSETQ in the germline V gene. CDR3 sequence reads: CASSRGQGVSNSPLHF. CDR3 sequence (DNA): TGCGCCAGCAGTCGGGGACAGGGGGTGTCTAATTCACCCCTCCACTTT.

At least ten counts were recorded for this clonotype. The gene calls are TRBV6-5 and TRBJ1-5; 7 nucleotides align to TRBD1. The V and J ends lost 6 bases and 6 bases, in that order; junction bases with no gene match: 8. The length of the CDR3 is 14 residues. The germline CDR1 and CDR2 sequences are MNHEY and SVGAGI. CDR3 sequence: CASRADRDGQPQHF. The CDR3 coding sequence is TGTGCCAGCAGAGCCGACAGGGACGGTCAGCCCCAGCATTTT.

Turning to this clonotype: A much larger clone is a single base away; this may be a read error. This chain joins TRBV9 and TRBJ2-2; no definite D call. The CDR3 extends over 14 amino acids. V was pared by 3 bases and J by 9 bases, with 15 bases between. Germline loops: CDR1 SGDLS, CDR2 YYNGEE. CDR3 sequence reads: CASSERSQEWELFF. In nucleotides, the CDR3 is TGTGCCAGCAGCGAAAGGTCCCAAGAATGGGAGCTGTTTTTT.

Concerning this clonotype itself: Likely a read error: the CDR3 ends without its conserved phenylalanine or tryptophan. J is TRBJ2-5 and V is TRBV6-1; TRBD1 matches 8 bases. Germline V gene data show CDR1 as MNHNS and CDR2 as SASEGT. The CDR3 runs 13 residues. J was trimmed by 5 bases and V by 6 bases; bases with no gene match: 5. The CDR3 protein is CASSSDRGETQYS. CDR3 in DNA: TGTGCCAGCAGCTCCGACAGGGGTGAGACCCAGTACTCC.

This clonotype has ten or more counts. V and J are TRBV7-6 and TRBJ2-7, with TRBD2 as a possible D gene (5 bases). Trimming cost V 3 bases and J 3 bases, with 9 bases left between them. CDR3 length: 13 amino acids. Germline V gene sequence: CDR1 SGHVS, CDR2 FNYEAQ. The CDR3 sequence: CASSFGEVYEQYF. Written as DNA, the CDR3 is TGTGCCAGCAGCTTCGGGGAAGTCTACGAGCAGTACTTC.

This clonotype came up many times. The chain joins TRBV28 to TRBJ1-5; 8 bases match TRBD1. Looked up from germline, CDR1 is MDHEN and CDR2 is SYDVKM. The CDR3 totals 14 residues. Trimming took 3 bases from V and 5 from J; bases not matched to a gene: 3. The CDR3 sequence is CASSFRTGHQPQHF. CDR3 sequence (DNA): TGTGCCAGCAGTTTTAGGACAGGGCATCAGCCCCAGCATTTT.

This clonotype has a count of ten or more. As DNA, the CDR3 is TGTGCCAGCAGTTTAGATCGGACAGGGGGCATTACAGATACGCAGTATTTT. Amino acids: CASSLDRTGGITDTQYF. The chain links TRBV12-3 or TRBV12-4 to TRBJ2-3; TRBD1 agrees at 11 bases. CDR3 size: 17 residues. V gave up 1 base and J gave up 3 bases; unmatched junction bases: 6.

This clonotype was observed many times. The genes are TRBV27 and TRBJ2-1, with 10 bases lining up with TRBD2. CDR3 length: 14 residues. Germline CDR1 and CDR2: MNHEY and SMNVEV (reference sequence). J lost 8 bases, V lost 8 bases, and 9 bases had no gene match. CDR3 protein: CASQERGGLDEQFF. For the CDR3, the DNA is TGTGCCAGCCAGGAGCGGGGGGGCCTGGATGAGCAGTTCTTC.

In regard to this clonotype: Just one base apart from a much larger clone, this may be a read error. The chain recombines TRBV28 with TRBJ2-3; D is perhaps TRBD1 (6 bases). The CDR3 is 13 residues long. From germline, CDR1 is MDHEN and CDR2 SYDVKM. Trimming cost V 2 bases and J 6 bases, with 9 bases left between them. The DNA for the CDR3 is TGTGCCAGCAGTTTAGGGGGCCCTGATACGCAGTATTTT. Amino acid sequence: CASSLGGPDTQYF.

With respect to this clonotype: One base away lies a much larger clone, so this may be a sequencing read error. The V and J genes are TRBV20-1 and TRBJ2-5; perhaps TRBD2 as D (5 bases). The CDR3 has 15 amino acids. Germline loops: CDR1 DFQATT, CDR2 SNEGSKA (reference sequence). The ends were cut back, 2 bases at V and 4 bases at J, with 17 bases in the middle. CDR3 nucleotide sequence: TGCAGTGCTAGAACCCCCACAGCGGTGGGAGAGACCCAGTACTTC. Its translation: CSARTPTAVGETQYF.

This clonotype appeared many times. The chain is built from TRBV5-5 and TRBJ2-7, with a weak D call TRBD1 (5 bases). Between the trimmed V and J ends, which lost 0 bases and 6 bases, there was a span of 13 bases. CDR1 SGHKS and CDR2 YYEKEE come from the germline V gene (reference sequence). CDR3 size: 14 residues. CDR3 protein: CASSLVGREGEQYV. In nucleotides, the CDR3 is TGTGCCAGCAGCTTGGTCGGCAGGGAAGGCGAGCAGTACGTC.

In this sample, this clonotype turned up many times. The chain has TRBV20-1 and TRBJ2-3, with D hard to call. Germline V CDR1 and CDR2: DFQATT, SNEGSKA (reference sequence). CDR3 length equals 14 residues. Trimming pared 5 bases from V and 1 base from J, leaving 13 bases between. For the CDR3, the DNA is TGCAGTGCTGTAGGGATTAGGGGCACAGATACGCAGTATTTT. It specifies CSAVGIRGTDTQYF.